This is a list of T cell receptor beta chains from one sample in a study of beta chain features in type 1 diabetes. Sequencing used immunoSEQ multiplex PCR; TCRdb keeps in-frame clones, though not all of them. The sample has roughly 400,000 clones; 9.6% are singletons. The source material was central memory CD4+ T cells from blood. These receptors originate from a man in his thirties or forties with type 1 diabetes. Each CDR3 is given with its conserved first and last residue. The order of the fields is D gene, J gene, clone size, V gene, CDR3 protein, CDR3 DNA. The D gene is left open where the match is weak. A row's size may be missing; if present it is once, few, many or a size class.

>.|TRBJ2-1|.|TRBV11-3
CASSLDGGYNEQFF
TGTGCCAGCAGCTTAGACGGGGGTTACAATGAGCAGTTCTTC
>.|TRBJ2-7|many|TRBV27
CASSFRDPTREQYF
TGTGCCAGCAGTTTTCGGGACCCCACACGAGAGCAGTACTTC
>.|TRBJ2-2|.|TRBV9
CASSPAGGDTGELFF
TGTGCCAGCAGTCCAGCTGGCGGGGACACCGGGGAGCTGTTTTTT
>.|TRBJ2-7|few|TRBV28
CATVATYTYEQYF
TGTGCCACCGTAGCTACATACACCTACGAGCAGTACTTC
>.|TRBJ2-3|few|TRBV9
CASSVLAGLTDTQYF
TGTGCCAGCAGCGTTTTGGCGGGGCTCACAGATACGCAGTATTTT
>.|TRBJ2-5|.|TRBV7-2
CASSLGVKETQYF
TGTGCCAGCAGCTTAGGGGTTAAAGAGACCCAGTACTTC
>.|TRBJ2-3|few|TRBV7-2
CASSPTGGGGADTQYF
TGTGCCAGCAGCCCCACAGGGGGGGGTGGCGCAGATACGCAGTATTTT
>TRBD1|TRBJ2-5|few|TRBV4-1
CASSQRQGETQYF
TGCGCCAGCAGCCAACGACAGGGAGAGACCCAGTACTTC
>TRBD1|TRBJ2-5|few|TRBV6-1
CASSEDREETQYF
TGTGCCAGCAGTGAGGACAGGGAAGAGACCCAGTACTTC
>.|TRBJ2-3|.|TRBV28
CASSPQFWRGKETDTQYF
TGTGCCAGCAGTCCCCAATTTTGGAGGGGGAAGGAGACAGATACGCAGTATTTT
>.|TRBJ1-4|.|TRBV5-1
CASSLTLAATNEKLFF
TGCGCCAGCAGCTTAACACTCGCAGCAACTAATGAAAAACTGTTTTTT
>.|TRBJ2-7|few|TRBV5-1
CASSPSTGPYEQYF
TGCGCCAGCAGCCCCTCGACAGGACCTTACGAGCAGTACTTC
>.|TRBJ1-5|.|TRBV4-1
CASSQSPGKDQPQHF
TGCGCCAGCAGCCAATCCCCAGGGAAGGATCAGCCCCAGCATTTT
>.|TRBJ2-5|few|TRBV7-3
CASSPVGTGTQYF
TGTGCCAGCAGCCCAGTGGGTACGGGGACCCAGTACTTC
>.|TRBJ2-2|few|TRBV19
CASSIRHPSNTGELFF
TGTGCCAGTAGTATCCGGCACCCGTCGAACACCGGGGAGCTGTTTTTT
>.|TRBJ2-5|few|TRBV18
CASSQSEQETQYF
TGTGCCAGCTCACAGAGCGAGCAAGAGACCCAGTACTTC
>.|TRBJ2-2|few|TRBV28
CAVQGDRAGELFF
TGTGCCGTTCAGGGAGATCGGGCCGGGGAGCTGTTTTTT
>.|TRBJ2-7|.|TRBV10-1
CASSGSSYEQYF
TGCGCCAGCAGTGGGTCCTCCTACGAGCAGTACTTC
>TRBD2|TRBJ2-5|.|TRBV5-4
CASSSRGLAGGETQYF
TGTGCCAGCAGCTCCCGCGGACTAGCGGGAGGAGAGACCCAGTACTTC
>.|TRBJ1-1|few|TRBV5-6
CASSSNTEAFF
TGTGCCAGCAGCTCAAACACTGAAGCTTTCTTT
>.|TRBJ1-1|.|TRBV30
CACPFPGRGGDTEAFF
TGTGCCTGTCCCTTCCCAGGGAGAGGCGGGGACACTGAAGCTTTCTTT
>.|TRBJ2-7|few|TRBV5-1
CASSSGEAGKAFF
TGCGCCAGCAGCTCCGGGGAAGCCGGTAAAGCGTTCTTC
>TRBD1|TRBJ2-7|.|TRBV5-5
CASSSPTGFRTYEQYF
TGTGCCAGCAGCTCGCCGACAGGGTTCAGGACCTACGAGCAGTACTTC
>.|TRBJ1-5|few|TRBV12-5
CASGGDSNQPQHF
TGTGCTAGTGGTGGAGACAGCAATCAGCCCCAGCATTTT
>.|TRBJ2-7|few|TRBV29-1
CSVDVVGVNYEQYF
TGCAGCGTTGATGTCGTGGGAGTTAACTACGAGCAGTACTTC
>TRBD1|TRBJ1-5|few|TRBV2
CASSLQGGEQPQHF
TGTGCCAGCAGTCTCCAGGGGGGGGAGCAGCCCCAGCATTTT
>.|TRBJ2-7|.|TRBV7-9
CASTRDYEQYF
TGTGCCAGCACCCGAGATTACGAGCAGTACTTC
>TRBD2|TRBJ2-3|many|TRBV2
CASESLAGGSDTQYF
TGTGCCAGCGAATCTCTAGCGGGAGGCTCAGATACGCAGTATTTT
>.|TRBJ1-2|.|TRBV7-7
CASSRDGYSGYTF
TGTGCTAGCAGTCGGGACGGGTACAGCGGCTACACCTTC
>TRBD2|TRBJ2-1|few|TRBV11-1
CASSFYSGRGNNEQFF
TGTGCCAGCAGCTTCTACAGCGGGAGGGGGAACAATGAGCAGTTCTTC
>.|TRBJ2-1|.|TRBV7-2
CASSLVTGAGNEQFF
TGTGCCAGCAGCTTAGTGACGGGAGCCGGCAATGAGCAGTTCTTC
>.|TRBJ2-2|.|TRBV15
CATSDGQITGELFF
TGTGCCACCAGCGACGGACAGATCACCGGGGAGCTGTTTTTT
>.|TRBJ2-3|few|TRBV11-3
CASSDRHDTQYF
TGTGCCAGCAGCGATAGACACGATACGCAGTATTTT
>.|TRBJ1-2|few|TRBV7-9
CASSGQTVFDTF
TGTGCCAGCAGCGGGCAGACAGTTTTCGACACCTTC
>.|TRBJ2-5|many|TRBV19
CASSPLAFGTQYF
TGTGCCAGTAGTCCCCTAGCGTTTGGGACCCAGTACTTC
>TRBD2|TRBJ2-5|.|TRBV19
CASSTRTSGRVPQETQYF
TGTGCCAGTAGTACTAGGACTAGCGGGAGGGTTCCCCAAGAGACCCAGTACTTC
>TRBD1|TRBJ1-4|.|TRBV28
CASSGAAGGEKLFF
TGTGCCAGCAGTGGTGCCGCAGGGGGTGAAAAACTGTTTTTT
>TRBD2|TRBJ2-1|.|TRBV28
CASSLGAGGPVEQFF
TGTGCCAGCAGTTTAGGGGCGGGAGGGCCGGTTGAGCAGTTCTTC
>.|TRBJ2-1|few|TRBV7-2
CASSLAAIEQFF
TGTGCCAGCAGCTTAGCAGCTATTGAGCAGTTCTTC
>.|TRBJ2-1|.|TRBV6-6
CASSSNNEQFF
TGTGCCAGCAGTAGTAACAATGAGCAGTTCTTC
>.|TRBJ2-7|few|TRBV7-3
CASSSRQSPYEQYF
TGTGCCAGCAGCTCCAGGCAGTCACCCTACGAGCAGTACTTC
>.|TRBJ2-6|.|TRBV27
CASSPRRGRGPANVLTF
TGTGCCAGCAGCCCCCGAAGAGGAAGAGGGCCGGCCAACGTCCTGACTTTC
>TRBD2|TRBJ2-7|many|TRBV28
CASRLAGYEQYF
TGTGCCAGCAGGCTAGCGGGGTACGAGCAGTACTTC
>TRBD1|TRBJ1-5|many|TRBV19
CASSRTGDNQPQHF
TGTGCCAGTAGCCGTACAGGGGACAATCAGCCCCAGCATTTT
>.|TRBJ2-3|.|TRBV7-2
CASSPLDTQYF
TGTGCCAGCAGCCCGTTAGATACGCAGTATTTT
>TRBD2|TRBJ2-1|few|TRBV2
CASSRTSGTNEQFF
TGTGCCAGCAGTCGGACTAGCGGAACCAATGAGCAGTTCTTC
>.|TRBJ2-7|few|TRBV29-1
CSAGPGVGYEQYF
TGCAGCGCCGGACCAGGGGTCGGGTACGAGCAGTACTTC